This T cell receptor beta chain was obtained from a study of cytomegalovirus exposure and HLA in healthy donors. Germline loops: CDR1 SGHRS, CDR2 YFSETQ. The CDR3 is 13 amino acids. PCR involved 60 Vbeta and 13 Jbeta primers. TCRdb's table, derived via immunoSEQ multiplex PCR, lists solely in-frame clones and lacks some. This sample has about 130,000 clones; approximately 74% occur once, and the top ten carry 6% to 8%. This clonotype was obtained from a male donor in good health and CMV-seronegative. This sequence joins TRBV5-1 and TRBJ2-5; maybe TRBD2 (6 bases). TRBJ2-7 explains the end of the DNA better; the J call may be wrong. The sample consisted of PBMCs. Written as DNA, the CDR3 is TGCGCCAGCAGCTTCCGGCGGAGGGACGAGCAGTACTTC. It specifies CASSFRRRDEQYF.